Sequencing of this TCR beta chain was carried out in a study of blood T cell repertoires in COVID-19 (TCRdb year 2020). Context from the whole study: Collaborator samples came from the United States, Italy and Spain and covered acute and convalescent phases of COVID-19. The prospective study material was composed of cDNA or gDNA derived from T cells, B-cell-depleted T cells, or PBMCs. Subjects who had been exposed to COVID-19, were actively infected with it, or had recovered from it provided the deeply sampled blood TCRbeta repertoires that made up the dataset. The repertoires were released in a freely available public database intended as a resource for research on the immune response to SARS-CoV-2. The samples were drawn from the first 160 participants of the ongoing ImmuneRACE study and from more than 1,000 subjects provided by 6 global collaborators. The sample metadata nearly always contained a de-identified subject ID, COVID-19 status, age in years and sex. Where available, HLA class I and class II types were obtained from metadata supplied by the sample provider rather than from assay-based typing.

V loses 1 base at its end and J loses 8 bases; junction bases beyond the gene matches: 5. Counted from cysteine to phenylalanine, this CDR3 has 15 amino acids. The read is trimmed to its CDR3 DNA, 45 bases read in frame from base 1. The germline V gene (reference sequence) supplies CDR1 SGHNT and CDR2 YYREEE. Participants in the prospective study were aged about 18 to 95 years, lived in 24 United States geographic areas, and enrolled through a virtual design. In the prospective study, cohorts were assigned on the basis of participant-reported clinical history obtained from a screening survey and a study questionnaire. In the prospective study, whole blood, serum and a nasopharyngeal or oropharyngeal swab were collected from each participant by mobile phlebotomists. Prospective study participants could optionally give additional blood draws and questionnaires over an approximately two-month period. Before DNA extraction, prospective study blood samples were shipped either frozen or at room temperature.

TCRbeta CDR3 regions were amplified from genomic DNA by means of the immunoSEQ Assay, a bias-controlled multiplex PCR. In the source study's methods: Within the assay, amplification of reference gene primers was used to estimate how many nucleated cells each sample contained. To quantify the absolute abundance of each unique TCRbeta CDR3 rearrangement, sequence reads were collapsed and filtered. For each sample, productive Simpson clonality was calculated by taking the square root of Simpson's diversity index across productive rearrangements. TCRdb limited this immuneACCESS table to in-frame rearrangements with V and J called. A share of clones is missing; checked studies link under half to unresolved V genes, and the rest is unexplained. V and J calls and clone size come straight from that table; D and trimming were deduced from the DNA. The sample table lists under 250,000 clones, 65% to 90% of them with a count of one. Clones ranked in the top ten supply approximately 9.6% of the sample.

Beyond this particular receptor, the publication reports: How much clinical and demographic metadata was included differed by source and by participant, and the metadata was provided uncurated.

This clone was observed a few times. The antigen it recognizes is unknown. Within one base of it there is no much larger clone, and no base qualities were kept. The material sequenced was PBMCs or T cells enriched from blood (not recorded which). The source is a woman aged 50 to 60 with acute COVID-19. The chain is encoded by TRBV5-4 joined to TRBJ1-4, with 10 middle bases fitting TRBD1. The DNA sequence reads TGTGCCAGCAGCTTGCCCGGGACAGGGGTCGAAAAACTGTTTTTT. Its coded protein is CASSLPGTGVEKLFF.